This TCR beta chain was observed in a study of response to subunit inactivated influenza vaccine. CDR3 length equals 16 residues. Germline CDR1 and CDR2: SGHNT and YENEEA. Trimming cost V 4 bases and J 1 base, with 13 bases left between them. This clonotype appeared many times. As yet, its antigen is unknown. TCRdb re-derived calls from the RT-PCR reads in MiXCR, one entry per CDR3 protein. Here the sample spans around 540,000 distinct CDR3 sequences, approximately 12% being singletons. Whole-study results and caveats: It was suggested by the authors that few new T cells are recruited by each seasonal influenza vaccination.

V and J are TRBV11-3 and TRBJ2-2; TRBD1 might be the D (7 bases). This receptor was identified in a man aged 50 or older who received an inactivated influenza vaccine. The sample consisted of PBMCs from blood, taken on the day of vaccination. CDR3: CASSSAGGRNTGELFF. CDR3 coding DNA: TGTGCCAGCAGCTCCGCAGGGGGGAGGAACACCGGGGAGCTGTTTTTT.